The next 4 T cell receptor beta chains were all read from a single sample in a study of blood T cell repertoires in COVID-19 (dated by TCRdb to 2020 to 2021). The library was produced with the immunoSEQ multiplex PCR assay. TCRdb provides this immuneACCESS table in a form limited to in-frame rearrangements. Some clones are lacking; in checked studies, under half of them reflect an unresolved V gene, and why the rest are absent is not known. The sample profile shows 200,000 to 250,000 clones; roughly 80% of them were found once. Of the sample, around 3.5% is held by the ten largest clones. Sequences were obtained from PBMCs or T cells enriched from blood (not recorded which). These receptors were taken from a woman between 40 and 55 years old who had been exposed to COVID-19.

The chain uses TRBV4-2 and TRBJ2-1; TRBD2 is a possible D gene (6 bases). CDR1 is LGHNA and CDR2 is YNFKEQ in the germline V gene. The length of the CDR3 is 16 residues. V gave up 8 bases and J gave up 2 bases, with 19 bases separating them. The CDR3 region has the DNA TGTGCCAGCGGACCAGAAGTAGCGGAACCCTACAATGAGCAGTTCTTC. Translating gives CASGPEVAEPYNEQFF.

The sample holds a few counts of this clone. The gene calls are TRBV12-3 or TRBV12-4 and TRBJ1-1, with no clear D. The length of the CDR3 is 12 residues. V was clipped by 5 bases and J by 3 bases, with 7 bases between them. DNA for the CDR3: TGTGCCAGCAGTGTTAGTCACACTGAAGCTTTCTTT. It specifies CASSVSHTEAFF.

The CDR3 here is CASSLGATNYGYTF. CDR3 DNA: TGTGCCAGCAGCTTGGGAGCGACGAACTATGGCTACACCTTC. J is TRBJ1-2 and V is TRBV11-2; no clear D. Trimming removed 3 bases at V and 2 bases at J, with 10 bases between. There are 14 residues in the CDR3. The germline V gene has CDR1 SGHAT and CDR2 FQNNGV.

V and J are TRBV6-2 or TRBV6-3 and TRBJ2-3, with 8 bases that match TRBD2. The CDR3 is 21 residues long. The V gene end was trimmed by 2 bases and the J gene end by 0 bases; junction bases not matched to a gene: 19. The germline V gene encodes CDR1 MNHEY and CDR2 SVGEGT. For the CDR3, the DNA is TGTGCCAGCAGTTACCCTTCGAGCGGGGGACCAACCTTGACTAGCACAGATACGCAGTATTTT. Its protein product is CASSYPSSGGPTLTSTDTQYF.